The 20 T cell receptor beta chains in this list originate from one sample, sequenced in a study of blood T cell repertoires in COVID-19. The method was immunoSEQ multiplex PCR; TCRdb's version includes in-frame clones alone and lacks a portion of them. The table records some 280,000 clones, roughly 90% of them present only once. The sample consisted of peripheral blood. Receptors originate from a woman aged 25 to 39 with active or convalescent COVID-19.

CDR3 DNA sequence: TGTGCCAGCAGTTCCCCCGCGATGAACACTGAAGCTTTCTTT. This gives the protein CASSSPAMNTEAFF. V gene TRBV28 combines with J gene TRBJ1-1; D unresolved. Germline CDR1 and CDR2: MDHEN and SYDVKM. Between the trimmed V and J ends, which lost 4 bases and 0 bases, there was a span of 9 bases. The CDR3 has 14 amino acids.

This clone was counted a single time. This sequence joins TRBV7-9 and TRBJ1-2, with 12 bases matching TRBD1. CDR1 is SEHNR and CDR2 is FQNEAQ in the germline V gene (reference sequence). The CDR3 extends over 15 amino acids. The ends lost 5 bases at V and 8 bases at J; junction bases unmatched: 9. DNA for the CDR3: TGTGCCAGCAGCGGCCCGGGACAGGGGGCGCGAGGCTACACCTTC. It translates to CASSGPGQGARGYTF.

The chain joins TRBV9 to TRBJ2-2; 10 bases align to TRBD1. V lost 0 bases and J lost 4; bases outside the gene matches: 6. The CDR3 covers 17 residues. CDR1 SGDLS and CDR2 YYNGEE come from the germline V gene. The CDR3 spells CASSVVGGQGITGELFF. The CDR3 region has the DNA TGTGCCAGCAGCGTAGTGGGGGGACAGGGGATCACCGGGGAGCTGTTTTTT. Supplemented by reference TRBV9 and TRBJ2-2, the full variable domain reads DSGVTQTPKHLITATGQRVTLRCSPRSGDLSVYWYQQSLDQGLQFLIQYYNGEERAKGNILERFSAQQFPDLHSELNLSSLELGDSALYFCASSVVGGQGITGELFFGEGSRLTVL.

The chain has TRBV7-9 and TRBJ2-5; the match to TRBD1 covers 8 bases. V was pared by 3 bases and J by 4 bases, with 7 bases of the junction left unmatched. The CDR3 loop spans 15 amino acids. Germline V gene data show CDR1 as SEHNR and CDR2 as FQNEAQ (reference sequence). The CDR3 nucleotides are TGTGCCAGCAGCTTTGATCAGGGGGCCTCAGAGACCCAGTACTTC. It yields the protein CASSFDQGASETQYF.

CDR3 nucleotides: TGTGCCAGCAGCAAACGGTCTAGCGGGGGAAGAAATGAGCAGTTCTTC. Translation gives CASSKRSSGGRNEQFF. J is TRBJ2-1 and V is TRBV7-3; 10 positions match TRBD2. This CDR3 region has 16 residues. V gave up 5 bases and J gave up 7 bases; unmatched junction bases: 11. The V gene's germline CDR1 is SGHTA and CDR2 FQGTGA.

In its sample, this clone was seen once. V gene TRBV6-1 combines with J gene TRBJ1-3, with a possible D match to TRBD1 (5 bases). V was pared by 2 bases and J by 1 base, with 15 bases between. The CDR3 totals 17 residues. Germline CDR1 is MNHNS and CDR2 is SASEGT. Here the CDR3 reads CASSETNSRVSGNTIYF. The CDR3 nucleotides are TGTGCCAGCAGTGAAACAAATTCCAGGGTTTCTGGAAACACCATATATTTT.

The gene calls are TRBV5-6 and TRBJ1-3, with a possible D match to TRBD1 (6 bases). Looked up from germline, CDR1 is SGHDT and CDR2 is YYEEEE. This CDR3 is 15 amino acids long. V was cut by 7 bases and J by 4 bases, with 18 bases left in between. The CDR3 region is CASANRQGGGNTIYF. The CDR3 bases are TGTGCCAGCGCCAATAGACAAGGGGGAGGAAACACCATATATTTT.

The V call is TRBV28, the J call TRBJ2-1; 8 bases match TRBD2. The CDR3 has 15 residues. V lost 6 bases to trimming and J lost 3 bases; unmatched junction nucleotides: 7. Germline V gives CDR1 MDHEN, CDR2 SYDVKM. CDR3 nucleotide sequence: TGTGCCAGCAGGGGCGGGGGACTAGTCTACAATGAGCAGTTCTTC. Amino acid sequence: CASRGGGLVYNEQFF.

The chain recombines TRBV7-2 with TRBJ2-2, with 11 bases matching TRBD2. The CDR3 runs 16 residues. Germline-derived CDR1 and CDR2 are SGHTA and FQGNSA. Germline trimming cut 6 bases from V and 4 bases from J; bases unmatched to any gene: 7. The CDR3 here is CASRDLAGGSTGELFF. The DNA of the CDR3 is TGTGCCAGCAGGGACCTAGCGGGGGGTTCCACCGGGGAGCTGTTTTTT.

J is TRBJ2-3 and V is TRBV19, with 9 bases identical to TRBD1. V was pared by 7 bases and J by 4 bases, with 12 bases of the junction left unmatched. The CDR3 loop spans 16 amino acids. The V gene's germline CDR1 is LNHDA and CDR2 SQIVND (reference sequence). Here the CDR3 reads CASNTGTGTAPDTQYF. The CDR3, as DNA: TGTGCCAGTAATACCGGGACAGGGACGGCACCAGATACGCAGTATTTT.

In this sample, this clone turned up once. This chain joins TRBV18 and TRBJ1-1; a weak D match, TRBD1 (5 bases). The CDR3 extends over 14 amino acids. V lost 3 bases and J 4 bases, leaving 12 bases between the germline ends. The germline CDR1 and CDR2 sequences are KGHSH and LQKENI. CDR3 nucleotides: TGTGCCAGCTCACCGACCCAGGGTAGCACTGAAGCTTTCTTT. Translated: CASSPTQGSTEAFF.

The chain joins TRBV4-3 to TRBJ1-1; the D gene is possibly TRBD1 (5 bases). Looked up from germline, CDR1 is LGHNA and CDR2 is YSLEER. The CDR3 has 15 amino acids. The V gene lost 1 base and the J gene lost 3 bases, with 12 bases spanning the gap. The CDR3 nucleotides are TGCGCCAGCAGCCAAGTTAACAGGAAGGACACTGAAGCTTTCTTT. It is translated as CASSQVNRKDTEAFF.

The chain employs TRBV2 and TRBJ1-1; D is ambiguous. Deletions cut 2 bases from V and 3 bases from J, with 10 bases between. CDR3 size: 14 residues. The V gene's germline CDR1 is SNHLY and CDR2 FYNNEI. The CDR3 sequence is CASSEHRDHTEAFF. CDR3 coding DNA: TGTGCCAGCAGTGAACACAGAGATCACACTGAAGCTTTCTTT.

The gene calls are TRBV6-2 or TRBV6-3 and TRBJ1-2; tentatively, D is TRBD1 (6 bases). This CDR3 region has 12 residues. Per the germline V gene, CDR1 is MNHEY and CDR2 is SVGEGT. V gave up 3 bases and J gave up 5 bases, with 7 bases separating them. The CDR3 nucleotides are TGTGCCAGCAGTTATACAGGGTATGGCTACACCTTC. Protein: CASSYTGYGYTF.

V gene TRBV6-5 combines with J gene TRBJ1-6; D is undetermined. This CDR3 has 14 amino acids. The germline V gene encodes CDR1 MNHEY and CDR2 SVGAGI. Trimming took 6 bases from V and 0 from J, leaving 6 bases between them. Here the CDR3 reads CASSYNSYNSPLHF. As DNA, the CDR3 is TGTGCCAGCAGCTATAACTCCTATAATTCACCCCTCCACTTT.

This clone occurred once. The gene calls are TRBV19 and TRBJ1-6; D is unclear. The germline V gene encodes CDR1 LNHDA and CDR2 SQIVND (reference sequence). This CDR3 has 18 amino acids. Trimming removed 1 base from V and 4 bases from J, with 17 bases in between. The CDR3 DNA follows: TGTGCCAGTAGTATAGGGCGACTCAATGAGGGTTATAATTCACCCCTCCACTTT. This encodes CASSIGRLNEGYNSPLHF.

The CDR3 nucleotides are TGTGCCAGTACCATGGGTTCAGCGCAGCGGAGCGCCATATATTTT. It specifies CASTMGSAQRSAIYF. The chain links TRBV19 to TRBJ1-3; unclear D gene. Germline CDR1 is LNHDA and CDR2 is SQIVND (reference sequence). This CDR3 region has 15 residues. V was cut by 7 bases and J by 11 bases, with 24 bases left in between.

V usage is TRBV19 and J usage is TRBJ1-2; 7 bases are a match to TRBD1. J lost 2 bases, V lost 4 bases, and 7 bases had no gene match. The CDR3 spans 15 residues. Germline lookup yields CDR1 LNHDA and CDR2 SQIVND (reference sequence). The CDR3 sequence is CASSTGQEGNYGYTF. The CDR3 coding sequence is TGTGCCAGTAGTACCGGACAGGAAGGGAACTATGGCTACACCTTC.

The chain recombines TRBV9 with TRBJ1-4; D may be TRBD1 (5 bases). V dropped 4 bases and J dropped 7 bases, with 11 bases sitting between them. Germline CDR1 SGDLS, CDR2 YYNGEE. This CDR3 is built from 13 residues. CDR3 nucleotide sequence: TGTGCCAGCAGCCGGGGGGTGGCTGAAAAACTGTTTTTT. Amino acids: CASSRGVAEKLFF.

V and J are TRBV5-1 and TRBJ2-6, with a possible D match to TRBD2 (5 bases). Per the germline V gene, CDR1 is SGHRS and CDR2 is YFSETQ. The CDR3 is 15 amino acids. With 5 bases removed from V and 2 bases from J, the gap between germline ends came to 11 bases. CDR3 sequence reads: CASSWRGPGANVLTF. CDR3 sequence (DNA): TGCGCCAGCAGTTGGAGAGGGCCTGGGGCCAACGTCCTGACTTTC.